A selection of T cell receptor beta chains follows, all from one sample in a study of T cells in localized non-small cell lung cancer. The method was immunoSEQ multiplex PCR; TCRdb's version includes in-frame clones alone and lacks a portion of them. The sample includes tens of thousands of clones, about nine tenths seen only once; the top ten take 6.9%. The sequenced sample was peripheral blood, obtained before any cancer treatment. Source of these receptors: a woman aged 35-75 years with stage I lung adenocarcinoma. CDR3s include the opening cysteine and the closing phenylalanine or tryptophan. The D gene is left open where the match is weak. Clone size, where shown, is once, few, many, or a class for clones that have expanded.

CDR3	DNA	J	length	size	V	D
CASSWGQGDTEAFF	TGCGCCAGCAGCTGGGGACAGGGTGACACTGAAGCTTTCTTT	TRBJ1-1	14	NA	TRBV4-3	TRBD1
CASIPGQGIGSGYTF	TGTGCCAGTATCCCGGGACAGGGGATAGGGAGTGGCTACACCTTC	TRBJ1-2	15	NA	TRBV7-9	TRBD1
CASSLDGVEQYF	TGTGCCAGCAGTTTAGACGGGGTTGAGCAGTACTTC	TRBJ2-7	12	large	TRBV28	NA
CASSLGNEQYF	TGTGCCAGCAGTTTGGGCAACGAGCAGTACTTC	TRBJ2-7	11	NA	TRBV28	NA
CASSLAWSIDSGANVLTF	TGTGCCAGCAGCTTGGCGTGGTCAATCGATTCTGGGGCCAACGTCCTGACTTTC	TRBJ2-6	18	once	TRBV5-8	NA
CASSSDSGGRDTQYF	TGTGCCAGCAGCTCAGATAGCGGGGGTCGGGATACGCAGTATTTT	TRBJ2-3	15	NA	TRBV7-2	TRBD2
CAWSLGILPELFF	TGTGCCTGGAGCCTGGGGATTTTACCAGAGCTGTTTTTT	TRBJ2-2	13	NA	TRBV30	NA
CASSREQGIPYEQYF	TGTGCCAGCAGCCGGGAACAGGGAATCCCCTACGAGCAGTACTTC	TRBJ2-7	15	NA	TRBV14	NA
CASRGDGVLTF	TGTGCCAGCAGAGGGGACGGCGTCCTGACTTTC	TRBJ2-6	11	NA	TRBV9	NA
CASRLFTSGQTYEQYF	TGTGCCAGCCGACTATTTACTAGCGGGCAAACCTACGAGCAGTACTTC	TRBJ2-7	16	NA	TRBV28	TRBD2
CASSAATSGTDTQYF	TGCGCCAGCAGCGCCGCGACTAGCGGCACAGATACGCAGTATTTT	TRBJ2-3	15	NA	TRBV5-1	TRBD2
CASSPRGTSGNYPQFF	TGCGCCAGCAGCCCGAGAGGGACTAGCGGTAATTACCCCCAGTTCTTC	TRBJ2-1	16	once	TRBV5-1	TRBD2
CASSEVGFGYTF	TGTGCCAGCAGTGAAGTCGGTTTTGGCTACACCTTC	TRBJ1-2	12	NA	TRBV6-1	NA
CASSLPPTGSGQPQHF	TGTGCCAGTAGTCTCCCCCCGACAGGGAGTGGTCAGCCCCAGCATTTT	TRBJ1-5	16	NA	TRBV19	TRBD1
CASSPRTVSTTGANVLTF	TGTGCCAGCAGTCCTCGGACAGTTTCGACGACCGGGGCCAACGTCCTGACTTTC	TRBJ2-6	18	NA	TRBV27	NA
CASAERQGRPSEQFF	TGTGCTAGTGCCGAACGACAGGGGAGGCCATCTGAGCAGTTCTTC	TRBJ2-1	15	NA	TRBV12-5	TRBD1
CASSRDSQETQYF	TGTGCCAGCAGTAGGGACAGCCAAGAGACCCAGTACTTC	TRBJ2-5	13	once	TRBV7-3	TRBD1
CASSLEVAGGPSYEQYF	TGTGCCAGCAGCTTAGAAGTAGCGGGAGGGCCCTCCTACGAGCAGTACTTC	TRBJ2-7	17	NA	TRBV7-2	TRBD2
CASRGTGRLETQYF	TGTGCCAGCAGGGGGACCGGGAGGTTAGAGACCCAGTACTTC	TRBJ2-5	14	NA	TRBV6-5	TRBD2
CASSEATVGDEKLFF	TGTGCCAGCAGTGAAGCAACCGTGGGGGATGAAAAACTGTTTTTT	TRBJ1-4	15	NA	TRBV6-1	NA
CASSRTVGETQYF	TGTGCCAGCAGCCGGACAGTTGGGGAGACCCAGTACTTC	TRBJ2-5	13	once	TRBV7-9	NA
CASSLEGQGQETQYF	TGTGCCAGCAGTTTGGAGGGACAGGGGCAAGAGACCCAGTACTTC	TRBJ2-5	15	NA	TRBV28	TRBD1
CASSYRTDYGYTF	TGTGCCAGCAGTTACCGGACAGACTATGGCTACACCTTC	TRBJ1-2	13	NA	TRBV6-5	NA
CASSDSSGQGHEQFF	TGCGCCAGCAGTGACTCGTCAGGGCAGGGCCATGAGCAGTTCTTC	TRBJ2-1	15	NA	TRBV10-2	NA
CASIPRLGRDEQFF	TGTGCCAGCATCCCTCGACTAGGACGGGATGAGCAGTTCTTC	TRBJ2-1	14	NA	TRBV6-5	NA
CASADRGADTQYF	TGTGCCAGCGCGGACAGGGGTGCAGATACGCAGTATTTT	TRBJ2-3	13	NA	TRBV6-6	TRBD1
CASAGGYTEAFF	TGTGCCAGCGCAGGTGGGTACACTGAAGCTTTCTTT	TRBJ1-1	12	NA	TRBV6-6	NA
CASSRPSGTLNTEAFF	TGTGCCAGCAGTCGGCCCTCCGGGACCCTGAACACTGAAGCTTTCTTT	TRBJ1-1	16	NA	TRBV6-6	NA
CASSIAGTGGYQPQHF	TGTGCCAGTAGTATAGCTGGGACAGGGGGCTATCAGCCCCAGCATTTT	TRBJ1-5	16	few	TRBV19	TRBD1
CAWSTLGGYTF	TGTGCCTGGAGCACCCTGGGGGGCTACACCTTC	TRBJ1-2	11	NA	TRBV30	NA
CASSVSGNTIYF	TGTGCCAGCAGCGTCTCTGGAAACACCATATATTTT	TRBJ1-3	12	NA	TRBV28	NA
CASSKRASGKGAFF	TGTGCCAGCAGTAAAAGGGCCTCAGGGAAGGGAGCTTTCTTT	TRBJ1-1	14	NA	TRBV6-5	NA
CASSLRQGEKLFF	TGTGCCAGCAGCTTAAGACAGGGGGAAAAACTGTTTTTT	TRBJ1-4	13	NA	TRBV7-3	TRBD1
CASSHRPGTGDTEAFF	TGCGCCAGCAGCCACCGACCCGGGACAGGGGACACTGAAGCTTTCTTT	TRBJ1-1	16	NA	TRBV5-1	TRBD1
CASSERRDQPMNTEAFF	TGTGCCAGCAGTGAGCGGAGGGATCAACCAATGAACACTGAAGCTTTCTTT	TRBJ1-1	17	NA	TRBV25-1	NA
CASRDTGGVNYGYTF	TGTGCCAGCAGAGATACAGGGGGGGTTAACTATGGCTACACCTTC	TRBJ1-2	15	NA	TRBV6-6	TRBD1
CASSLVRGIPQGEQFF	TGTGCCAGCAGCTTAGTACGCGGGATTCCCCAAGGTGAGCAGTTCTTC	TRBJ2-1	16	NA	TRBV7-2	NA
CASSLGVEFTREKEADTQYF	TGTGCCAGCAGCTTAGGGGTAGAGTTCACACGGGAGAAGGAGGCAGATACGCAGTATTTT	TRBJ2-3	20	NA	TRBV13	NA
CASSVGKRTGWTEQYF	TGTGCCAGCAGCGTAGGAAAGAGGACAGGGTGGACCGAGCAGTACTTC	TRBJ2-7	16	NA	TRBV9	TRBD1
CASSSSSGSYNEQFF	TGTGCCAGCAGTTCCTCTAGCGGGAGCTACAATGAGCAGTTCTTC	TRBJ2-1	15	NA	TRBV27	TRBD2
CASSSSGAYEQYF	TGTGCCAGCAGTTCCAGCGGGGCCTACGAGCAGTACTTC	TRBJ2-7	13	NA	TRBV7-6	TRBD2
CASGREGLAEQYF	TGTGCCAGCGGGCGGGAGGGCCTGGCCGAGCAGTACTTC	TRBJ2-7	13	NA	TRBV9	TRBD2
CASSLGGLAGGLSRELFF	TGTGCCAGCAGCTTAGGGGGACTAGCGGGAGGGCTCTCTCGGGAGCTGTTTTTT	TRBJ2-2	18	NA	TRBV7-2	TRBD2
CATSSEQGASQPQHF	TGTGCCACCAGCTCCGAACAGGGGGCGAGTCAGCCCCAGCATTTT	TRBJ1-5	15	NA	TRBV15	TRBD1
CASRPGSGSSYNGQFF	TGTGCCAGCAGACCAGGGAGCGGGAGCTCCTACAATGGGCAGTTCTTC	TRBJ2-1	16	NA	TRBV7-9	TRBD2
CASSYGLLNTEAFF	TGCGCCAGCAGCTATGGGCTACTGAATACTGAAGCTTTCTTT	TRBJ1-1	14	NA	TRBV5-1	NA
CASSPQQTLAKNIQYF	TGTGCCAGCAGCCCCCAACAGACTCTAGCCAAAAACATTCAGTACTTC	TRBJ2-4	16	NA	TRBV9	NA
CASSEGPLRVYAEAFF	TGTGCCAGCAGTGAAGGGCCCCTCAGGGTATACGCTGAAGCTTTCTTT	TRBJ1-1	16	NA	TRBV6-1	NA
CASSWGRRGKNIQYF	TGTGCCAGCAGTTGGGGGAGAAGGGGTAAAAACATTCAGTACTTC	TRBJ2-4	15	NA	TRBV28	NA
CASSLFGSGRGETDTQYF	TGTGCCAGCAGCTTATTCGGTAGCGGGAGGGGAGAGACAGATACGCAGTATTTT	TRBJ2-3	18	once	TRBV7-9	TRBD2
CASSVSTSGGQETQYF	TGTGCCAGCAGCGTATCGACTAGCGGGGGTCAAGAGACCCAGTACTTC	TRBJ2-5	16	NA	TRBV9	TRBD2
CASSSSPGLAGSRETQYF	TGTGCCAGCAGCTCCTCGCCGGGACTAGCGGGATCTAGAGAGACCCAGTACTTC	TRBJ2-5	18	NA	TRBV7-9	TRBD2
CASSMNRGTEAFF	TGTGCCAGTAGTATGAACAGGGGGACTGAAGCTTTCTTT	TRBJ1-1	13	once	TRBV19	TRBD1
CASSLAFASTGTGGRNYGYTF	TGTGCCAGCAGCTTAGCGTTTGCTTCTACCGGGACAGGGGGAAGGAACTATGGCTACACCTTC	TRBJ1-2	21	NA	TRBV7-8	TRBD1
CASSLLPTGELFF	TGCGCCAGCAGCTTGCTCCCTACCGGGGAGCTGTTTTTT	TRBJ2-2	13	NA	TRBV5-1	NA